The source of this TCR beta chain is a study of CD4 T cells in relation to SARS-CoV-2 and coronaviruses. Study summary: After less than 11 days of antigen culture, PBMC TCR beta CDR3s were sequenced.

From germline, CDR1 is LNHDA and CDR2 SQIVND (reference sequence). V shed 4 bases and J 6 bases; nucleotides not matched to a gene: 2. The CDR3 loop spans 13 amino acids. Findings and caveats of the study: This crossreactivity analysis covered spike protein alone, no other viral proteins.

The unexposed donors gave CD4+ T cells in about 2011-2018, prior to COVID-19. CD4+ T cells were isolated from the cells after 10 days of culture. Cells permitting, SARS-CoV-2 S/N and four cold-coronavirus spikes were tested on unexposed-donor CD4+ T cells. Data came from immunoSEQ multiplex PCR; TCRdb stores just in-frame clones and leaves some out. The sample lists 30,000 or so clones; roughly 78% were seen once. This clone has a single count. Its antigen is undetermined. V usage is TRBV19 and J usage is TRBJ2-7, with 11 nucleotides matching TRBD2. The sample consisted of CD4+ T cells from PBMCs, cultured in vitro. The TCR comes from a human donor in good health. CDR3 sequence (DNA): TGTGCCAGTAGTAGTGGGACTAGCGGCGAGCAGTACTTC. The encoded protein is CASSSGTSGEQYF. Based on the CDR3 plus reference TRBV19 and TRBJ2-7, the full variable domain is DGGITQSPKYLFRKEGQNVTLSCEQNLNHDAMYWYRQDPGQGLRLIYYSQIVNDFQKGDIAEGYSVSREKKESFPLTVTSAQKNPTAFYLCASSSGTSGEQYFGPGTRLTVT.